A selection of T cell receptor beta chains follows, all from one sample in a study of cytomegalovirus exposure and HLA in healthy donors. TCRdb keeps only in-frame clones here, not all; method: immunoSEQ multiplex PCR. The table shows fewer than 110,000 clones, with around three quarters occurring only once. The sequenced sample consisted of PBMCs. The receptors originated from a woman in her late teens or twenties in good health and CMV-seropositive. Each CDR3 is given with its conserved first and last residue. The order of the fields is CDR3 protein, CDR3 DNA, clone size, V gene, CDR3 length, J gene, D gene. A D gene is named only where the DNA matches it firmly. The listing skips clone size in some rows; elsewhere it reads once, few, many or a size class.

CASSPGLPLIYEQYF | TGTGCCAGCAGCCCGGGACTCCCACTCATATACGAGCAGTACTTC | NA | TRBV9 | 15 | TRBJ2-7 | NA
CASSLSPAYEQYF | TGTGCCAGCAGTTTAAGTCCAGCGTACGAGCAGTACTTC | NA | TRBV27 | 13 | TRBJ2-7 | NA
CASSPGTRTYEQYF | TGTGCCAGCAGTCCCGGGACTCGAACCTACGAGCAGTACTTC | once | TRBV28 | 14 | TRBJ2-7 | NA
CSDGDRENTEAFF | TGCAGCGACGGGGACAGGGAGAACACTGAAGCTTTCTTT | NA | TRBV29-1 | 13 | TRBJ1-1 | TRBD1
CASSSIQGGEQYF | TGTGCCAGCAGCTCCATACAGGGTGGCGAGCAGTACTTC | few | TRBV11-3 | 13 | TRBJ2-7 | NA
CASSIRDRGLGANVLTF | TGTGCCAGTAGTATTCGAGACAGGGGGCTTGGGGCCAACGTCCTGACTTTC | NA | TRBV19 | 17 | TRBJ2-6 | TRBD1
CASRRGLAGFNEQFF | TGTGCCAGCAGACGGGGACTAGCGGGATTTAATGAGCAGTTCTTC | NA | TRBV27 | 15 | TRBJ2-1 | TRBD2
CASSGAGGSSYNEQFF | TGTGCCAGCAGCGGAGCGGGAGGGAGCTCCTACAATGAGCAGTTCTTC | NA | TRBV7-9 | 16 | TRBJ2-1 | TRBD2
CSARITGTQYF | TGCAGTGCTAGAATAACTGGTACGCAGTACTTC | NA | TRBV20-1 | 11 | TRBJ2-7 | NA
CASSFYEGDTEAFF | TGTGCCAGCAGTTTCTACGAGGGGGACACTGAAGCTTTCTTT | few | TRBV6-5 | 14 | TRBJ1-1 | NA
CASRRQWDLVETQYF | TGTGCCAGCAGGCGACAGTGGGACTTGGTAGAGACCCAGTACTTC | once | TRBV6-1 | 15 | TRBJ2-5 | NA
CASSRGQGGGSPLHF | TGCGCCAGCAGCCGCGGACAGGGAGGGGGTTCACCCCTCCACTTT | NA | TRBV4-1 | 15 | TRBJ1-6 | TRBD1
CASSQPGRDRGGAPLHF | TGTGCCAGCAGCCAGCCCGGGAGGGACAGGGGCGGTGCACCCCTCCACTTT | NA | TRBV27 | 17 | TRBJ1-6 | TRBD1
CASSLNPRGQVETQYF | TGCGCCAGCAGCCTCAACCCCAGGGGGCAGGTGGAGACCCAGTACTTC | NA | TRBV4-1 | 16 | TRBJ2-5 | TRBD1
CASSMVSRGTEAFF | TGTGCCAGTAGTATGGTGAGTAGGGGCACTGAAGCTTTCTTT | NA | TRBV19 | 14 | TRBJ1-1 | NA
CASSSPGQALEQYF | TGTGCCAGCAGCTCTCCGGGACAGGCCCTTGAGCAGTACTTC | NA | TRBV7-9 | 14 | TRBJ2-7 | TRBD1
CASSIGAGTAEAFF | TGCGCCAGCAGCATTGGGGCCGGGACAGCTGAAGCTTTCTTT | NA | TRBV5-1 | 14 | TRBJ1-1 | TRBD1
CASSQTGEGVDGYTF | TGTGCCAGCAGCCAAACGGGGGAAGGGGTTGATGGCTACACCTTC | NA | TRBV6-1 | 15 | TRBJ1-2 | NA
CASTLGTNPWEQFF | TGTGCCAGCACTCTGGGGACTAATCCTTGGGAGCAGTTCTTC | NA | TRBV9 | 14 | TRBJ2-1 | TRBD2
CASAYDSYEQYF | TGTGCCAGCGCCTATGACTCCTACGAGCAGTACTTC | NA | TRBV6-1 | 12 | TRBJ2-7 | NA
CASPPGRGAYNEQFF | TGTGCCAGCCCCCCGGGGCGGGGGGCCTACAATGAGCAGTTCTTC | NA | TRBV27 | 15 | TRBJ2-1 | TRBD2
CASSRTIAGELFF | TGTGCCAGCAGCCGAACTATAGCCGGGGAGCTGTTTTTT | NA | TRBV11-2 | 13 | TRBJ2-2 | NA
CASSIGGTALYEQYF | TGTGCCAGTAGTATAGGAGGGACAGCACTCTACGAGCAGTACTTC | NA | TRBV19 | 15 | TRBJ2-7 | TRBD1
CASSSPRGQNTGELFF | TGTGCCAGCAGCTCTCCCCGGGGTCAGAACACCGGGGAGCTGTTTTTT | NA | TRBV7-3 | 16 | TRBJ2-2 | NA
CSVVTGGRDQPQHF | TGCAGCGTTGTCACAGGGGGAAGGGATCAGCCCCAGCATTTT | once | TRBV29-1 | 14 | TRBJ1-5 | TRBD1
CASSVSGLANYEQYF | TGTGCCAGCAGCGTCTCGGGACTAGCCAACTACGAGCAGTACTTC | NA | TRBV7-2 | 15 | TRBJ2-7 | TRBD2
CASSRGVLANVLTF | TGTGCCAGCAGCAGGGGTGTACTGGCCAACGTCCTGACTTTC | NA | TRBV5-6 | 14 | TRBJ2-6 | NA
CASSSLNFAAASTDTQYF | TGTGCCAGCTCATCCTTAAATTTCGCAGCGGCGAGCACAGATACGCAGTATTTT | NA | TRBV18 | 18 | TRBJ2-3 | NA
CASSEGGQAGAEAFF | TGTGCCAGCAGCGAGGGGGGACAGGCGGGGGCTGAAGCTTTCTTT | NA | TRBV9 | 15 | TRBJ1-1 | TRBD1
CASSQEGLADYYEQYF | TGTGCCAGCAGCCAAGAAGGACTAGCGGATTACTACGAGCAGTACTTC | NA | TRBV4-2 | 16 | TRBJ2-7 | TRBD2
CASSVGTSGTETQYF | TGTGCCAGCAGCGTAGGGACTAGCGGAACAGAGACCCAGTACTTC | NA | TRBV9 | 15 | TRBJ2-5 | TRBD2
CASSGPSGSTTGELFF | TGTGCCAGCAGCGGTCCTAGCGGGTCGACCACCGGGGAGCTGTTTTTT | NA | TRBV11-3 | 16 | TRBJ2-2 | TRBD2
CASSLGQGHGYTF | TGTGCCAGCAGCTTGGGACAGGGCCACGGCTACACCTTC | NA | TRBV5-6 | 13 | TRBJ1-2 | TRBD1
CASSAGGKEQPQHF | TGTGCCAGCAGTGCGGGGGGGAAGGAACAGCCCCAGCATTTT | NA | TRBV2 | 14 | TRBJ1-5 | NA
CASSPDRGPYNEQFF | TGTGCCAGCAGCCCCGACAGGGGACCCTACAATGAGCAGTTCTTC | few | TRBV6-1 | 15 | TRBJ2-1 | TRBD1
CASSFRAGGRNEQFF | TGTGCCAGCAGCTTCAGAGCGGGAGGTAGGAATGAGCAGTTCTTC | NA | TRBV7-9 | 15 | TRBJ2-1 | TRBD2
CASSPPSLRNTEAFF | TGTGCCAGCTCACCACCGTCCCTCAGGAACACTGAAGCTTTCTTT | NA | TRBV18 | 15 | TRBJ1-1 | NA
CASSAPGLTSYNEQFF | TGTGCCAGCAGCGCCCCGGGACTCACCTCCTACAATGAGCAGTTCTTC | few | TRBV9 | 16 | TRBJ2-1 | NA
CASSLILGTRQSGELFF | TGCGCCAGCAGCCTCATCCTTGGGACAAGGCAGAGCGGGGAGCTGTTTTTT | NA | TRBV4-1 | 17 | TRBJ2-2 | NA
CASSLSGRGINTEAFF | TGTGCCAGCAGCCTCTCAGGTCGGGGGATAAACACTGAAGCTTTCTTT | NA | TRBV5-6 | 16 | TRBJ1-1 | NA
CASGTGGTEAFF | TGTGCCAGCGGGACAGGCGGTACTGAAGCTTTCTTT | NA | TRBV28 | 12 | TRBJ1-1 | TRBD1
CASSYSLPDSYNEQFF | TGTGCCAGCAGTTACTCGCTCCCAGACTCCTACAATGAGCAGTTCTTC | NA | TRBV6-5 | 16 | TRBJ2-1 | NA
CASSDEAGSSYNEQFF | TGTGCCAGCAGTGACGAAGCGGGATCCTCCTACAATGAGCAGTTCTTC | NA | TRBV6-4 | 16 | TRBJ2-1 | TRBD2
CAISEFSGKETQYF | TGTGCCATCAGTGAGTTTAGCGGGAAAGAGACCCAGTACTTC | few | TRBV10-3 | 14 | TRBJ2-5 | TRBD2
CASSPRSGEAFF | TGTGCCAGCAGCCCCCGTTCGGGGGAAGCTTTCTTT | NA | TRBV27 | 12 | TRBJ1-1 | NA
CAGSQGAYYEQYF | TGTGCCGGTTCTCAGGGGGCCTACTACGAGCAGTACTTC | NA | TRBV28 | 13 | TRBJ2-7 | TRBD1
CASRLPGQREQYF | TGTGCCAGCCGACTTCCGGGCCAGCGGGAGCAGTACTTC | few | TRBV28 | 13 | TRBJ2-7 | NA
CSAGDRSYNEQFF | TGCAGCGCGGGGGACAGATCCTACAATGAGCAGTTCTTC | NA | TRBV29-1 | 13 | TRBJ2-1 | NA
CASSAGLDREQYF | TGTGCCAGCAGCGCGGGACTAGATCGCGAGCAGTACTTC | NA | TRBV9 | 13 | TRBJ2-7 | TRBD2
CASSEFQGGNTEAFF | TGTGCCAGCAGTGAATTCCAGGGTGGGAACACTGAAGCTTTCTTT | NA | TRBV25-1 | 15 | TRBJ1-1 | NA